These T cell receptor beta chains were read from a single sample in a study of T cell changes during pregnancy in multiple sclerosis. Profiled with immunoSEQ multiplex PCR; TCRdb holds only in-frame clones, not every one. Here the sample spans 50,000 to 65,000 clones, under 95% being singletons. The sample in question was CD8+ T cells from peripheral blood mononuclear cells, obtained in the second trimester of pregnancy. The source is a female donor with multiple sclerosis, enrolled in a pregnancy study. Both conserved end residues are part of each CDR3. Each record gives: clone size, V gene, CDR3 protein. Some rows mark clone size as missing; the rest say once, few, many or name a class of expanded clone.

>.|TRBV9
CASSVGPTGGTGYTF
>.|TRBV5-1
CASSPGQGSTEAFF
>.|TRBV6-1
CASSEARSGQRFGNTIYF
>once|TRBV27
CASSSGAQPQHF
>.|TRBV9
CASSVASGSHNEQFF
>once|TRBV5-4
CASSLAGLGDEQFF
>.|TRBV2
CASSFFRTGASTDTQYF
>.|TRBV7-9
CASSLGLAETYEQYF
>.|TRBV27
CASSPGQENSPLHF
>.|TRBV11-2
CASSWDRGAYEQYF
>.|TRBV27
CASSSGLAGGPNNEQFF
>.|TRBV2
CASSFRDIGYTF
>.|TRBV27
CASRPDRAGGRSYEQYF
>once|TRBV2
CASSTPSGETQYF
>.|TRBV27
CASSLGLASIPYEQYF
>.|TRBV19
CASTGQDLNQPQHF
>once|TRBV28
CASSPDDGIYEQYF
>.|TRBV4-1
CASSQVGGTEAFF
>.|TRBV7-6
CASSLWGAQETQYF
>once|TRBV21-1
CASSNRDRVENEQFF
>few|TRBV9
CASSSTTAQEAFF
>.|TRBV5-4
CASSAAISYNEQFF
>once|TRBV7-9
CASSSGFRYEQYF
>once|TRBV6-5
CASSYGAGELFF
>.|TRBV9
CASSVGTSPSTDTQYF
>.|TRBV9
CASSAPTGAGANVLTF
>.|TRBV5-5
CASSLWEGRADTQYF
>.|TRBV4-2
CASSHPSGTQPSTPDTQYF
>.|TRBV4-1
CASSPDSDEKLFF
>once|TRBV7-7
CASSLEKFGGLSTDTQYF
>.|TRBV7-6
CASSLAGSGIEQYF
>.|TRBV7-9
CASSSVGGGASFNEQFF
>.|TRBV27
CASSLSPSGPGGRTQYF
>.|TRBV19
CASSMGSSSNTGELFF
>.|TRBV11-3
CASSLGQWEANTGELFF
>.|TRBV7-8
CASSLVGSANTGELFF
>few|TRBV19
CASSTQGNTEAFF
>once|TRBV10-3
CAISEGNPADIQYF
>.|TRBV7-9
CASSLADRGHEQFF
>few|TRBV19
CASRSLDSMNTEAFF
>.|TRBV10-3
CAISDLGTANTEAFF
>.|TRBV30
CAWSDEGNSPLHF